This T cell receptor beta chain came from a study of cytomegalovirus exposure and HLA in healthy donors. Notes on the study in general: An observed cluster of highly shared sequence variants was recorded as a likely sequencing artifact. Earlier findings revealed that most TCR beta V segments proved productive either about 87% or about 30% of the time.

As for this clone: What it binds is not known.

The CDR3 sequence is 13 residues long. V was trimmed by 4 bases and J by 3 bases, leaving 9 bases between them. Germline CDR1 SNHLY, CDR2 FYNNEI. The PCR contained 60 Vbeta and 13 Jbeta primers. Clones were sequenced by immunoSEQ multiplex PCR, and TCRdb holds only the in-frame ones, with some missing. This sample has around 140,000 clones, with about 70% found just once. This chain uses TRBV2 with TRBJ1-2; D is uncertain. Sequencing was carried out using PBMCs. The sequence came from a woman aged 55-70 years in good health and CMV-seropositive. The CDR3 DNA follows: TGTGCCAGCAGTGTGAACGAGTACTATGGCTACACCTTC. This codes for CASSVNEYYGYTF.